Included here is one T cell receptor (beta chain) sequence, with context. Its antigen is not known. This record belongs to a study of cytomegalovirus exposure and HLA in healthy donors. Study results and limitations: For most TCR beta V segments, an earlier analysis put the productive rate at about 87% or about 30% of the time. In a later analysis, across HLA loci, associated TCR counts were highest for DRB1, lowest for HLA-C.

PCR amplification relied on 60 Vbeta primers (plus 13 Jbeta primers). Method: immunoSEQ multiplex PCR; TCRdb's copy keeps in-frame clones and lacks some. This repertoire shows about 120,000 clones, approximately 79% found once; its top ten account for around 16%. Germline loops: CDR1 SGHTA, CDR2 FQGNSA. The CDR3 length is 14 residues. The germline V and J ends were trimmed by 5 bases and 1 base, with 11 bases remaining between them. This chain uses TRBV7-2 with TRBJ1-1; no clear D. Sequencing was carried out using PBMCs. The TCR was taken from a man aged 45 to 65 in good health and CMV-seropositive. The CDR3 loop reads CASSPGPGNTEAFF. In DNA, the CDR3 is TGTGCCAGCAGCCCTGGTCCGGGGAACACTGAAGCTTTCTTT. Supplemented by reference TRBV7-2 and TRBJ1-1, the full variable domain reads GAGVSQSPSNKVTEKGKDVELRCDPISGHTALYWYRQSLGQGLEFLIYFQGNSAPDKSGLPSDRFSAERTGGSVSTLTIQRTQQEDSAVYLCASSPGPGNTEAFFGQGTRLTVV.